This T cell receptor (beta chain) derives from a study of blood T cell repertoires in COVID-19. For the study at large: The study drew acute and convalescent COVID-19 samples from the United States, Italy and Spain. From T cells, B-cell-depleted T cells, or PBMCs came the material, which was cDNA or gDNA.

The germline V gene has CDR1 KGHDR and CDR2 SFDVKD. The V end lost 7 bases, the J end lost 1 base, and 10 bases lay between the germline ends. The CDR3 extends over 14 amino acids. Authors' processing steps: Estimated nucleated cell counts came from reference gene primer amplification. Profiling relied on immunoSEQ multiplex PCR, and the TCRdb table lists in-frame clones only, not all of them. V and J calls and clone size are as listed in that table; D and trimming were resolved from the DNA. The data show more than 45,000 clones, 70% to 90% seen once. What was sequenced was peripheral blood. The sequence came from a woman over 75 with COVID-19, enrolled during active disease. V usage is TRBV24-1 and J usage is TRBJ2-1; D remains ambiguous. In DNA, the CDR3 is TGTGCCACCAGCCCAGGATATTCCTACAATGAGCAGTTCTTC. Amino acid sequence: CATSPGYSYNEQFF.